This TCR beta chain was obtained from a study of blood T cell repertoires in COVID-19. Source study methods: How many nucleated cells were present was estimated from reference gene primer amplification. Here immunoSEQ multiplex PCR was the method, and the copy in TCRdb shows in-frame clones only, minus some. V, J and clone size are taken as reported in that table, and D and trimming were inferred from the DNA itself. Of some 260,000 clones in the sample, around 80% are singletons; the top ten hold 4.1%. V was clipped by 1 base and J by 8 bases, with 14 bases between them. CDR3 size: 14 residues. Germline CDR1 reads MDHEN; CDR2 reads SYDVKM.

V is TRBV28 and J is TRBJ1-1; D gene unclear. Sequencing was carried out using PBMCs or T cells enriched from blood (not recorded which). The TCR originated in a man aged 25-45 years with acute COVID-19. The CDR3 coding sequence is TGTGCCAGCAGTTTATCCGGGAGCCGGATCGAAGCTTTCTTT. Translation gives CASSLSGSRIEAFF.